This TCR beta chain emerged from a study of T cells in Graves' hyperthyroidism and ophthalmopathy. Regions amplified from RNA transcripts were the TCR beta CDR3 regions. In the first-round RT-PCR of the TCR CDR3, the HTBI primer set was used. TCRdb re-called the multiplex PCR reads through MiXCR, storing one row per CDR3 protein. This repertoire shows around 610,000 distinct CDR3 sequences, about 15% found once; its top ten account for approximately 4.3%. Trimming removed 0 bases at V and 3 bases at J, with 12 bases between. Looked up from germline, CDR1 is MNHEY and CDR2 is SVGAGI. The CDR3 is 15 amino acids. This clonotype was seen only once.

The chain links TRBV6-5 to TRBJ2-7; D gene uncertain. This clonotype was sampled from a middle-aged woman with Graves' ophthalmopathy. Sequencing was carried out using blood. DNA for the CDR3: TGTGCCAGCAGTTACTCTGGTAGGGTGAGCTACGAGCAGTACTTC. Its translation: CASSYSGRVSYEQYF.